This T cell receptor beta chain was captured by sequencing in a study of blood T cells in healthy people across ages. This CDR3 region has 13 residues. Germline V CDR1 and CDR2: DFQATT, SNEGSKA (reference sequence). Germline trimming cut 7 bases from V and 6 bases from J; bases unmatched to any gene: 9. The donors, aged roughly 6 to 90, were healthy Caucasians from Russia. Alongside a J-beta primer mix, a sample-barcoded 5' primer served in a second PCR lasting about 6 to 12 cycles. Each CDR3 protein gets one entry after TCRdb re-called the 5' RACE reads with MiXCR. Altogether about 1.4 million distinct CDR3 sequences are present, around 59% being singletons, with the ten largest covering more than 6%. This clonotype was observed a few times.

The chain couples TRBV20-1 to TRBJ1-5, with 7 nucleotides matching TRBD1. This receptor was identified in a man younger than 35 in good health. Sequencing was done on a sample of blood. In DNA, the CDR3 is TGCAGTGTATGGGAGGGGGCTGGTCAGCCCCAGCATTTT. Translating it yields CSVWEGAGQPQHF.